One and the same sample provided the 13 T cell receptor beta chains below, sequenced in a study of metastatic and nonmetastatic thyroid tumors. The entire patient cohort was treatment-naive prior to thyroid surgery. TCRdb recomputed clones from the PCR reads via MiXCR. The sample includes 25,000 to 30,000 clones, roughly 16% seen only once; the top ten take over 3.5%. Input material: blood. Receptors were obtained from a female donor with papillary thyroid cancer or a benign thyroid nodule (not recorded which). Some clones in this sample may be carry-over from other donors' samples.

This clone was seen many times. The CDR3 here is CAWSVAPLNQPQHF. The CDR3, as DNA: TGTGCCTGGAGTGTAGCCCCGCTTAATCAGCCCCAGCATTTT. This chain connects TRBV30 to TRBJ1-5; D is ambiguous. Germline CDR1 is GTSNPN and CDR2 is SVGIG (reference sequence). The CDR3 contains 14 residues. V shed 0 bases and J shed 4 bases, with 10 bases lying between them. Supplemented by reference TRBV30 and TRBJ1-5, the full variable domain reads SQTIHQWPATLVQPVGSPLSLECTVEGTSNPNLYWYRQAAGRGLQLLFYSVGIGQISSEVPQNLSASRPQDRQFILSSKKLLLSDSGFYLCAWSVAPLNQPQHFGDGTRLSIL.

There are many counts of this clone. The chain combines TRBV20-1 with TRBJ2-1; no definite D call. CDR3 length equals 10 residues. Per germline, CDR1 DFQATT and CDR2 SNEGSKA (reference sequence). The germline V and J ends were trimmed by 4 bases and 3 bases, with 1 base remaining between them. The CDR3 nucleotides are TGCAGTGCTAACTACAATGAGCAGTTCTTC. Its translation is CSANYNEQFF.

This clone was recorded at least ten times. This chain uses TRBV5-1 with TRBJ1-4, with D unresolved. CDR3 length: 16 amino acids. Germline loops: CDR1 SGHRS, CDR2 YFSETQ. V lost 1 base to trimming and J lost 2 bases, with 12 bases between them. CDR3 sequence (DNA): TGCGCCAGCAGCTTGTCCGACTCAGTTACTAATGAAAAACTGTTTTTT. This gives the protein CASSLSDSVTNEKLFF.

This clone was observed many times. CDR3 amino acids: CASSVGGQDNEQFF. The CDR3 DNA sequence: TGTGCCAGCAGCGTAGGGGGGCAGGACAATGAGCAGTTCTTC. This chain joins TRBV9 and TRBJ2-1; D may be TRBD1 (6 bases). The CDR3 has 14 amino acids. The germline gives CDR1 SGDLS, CDR2 YYNGEE. V dropped 0 bases and J dropped 5 bases, with 9 bases sitting between them.

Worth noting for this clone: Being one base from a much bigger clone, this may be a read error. The CDR3 sequence: CASSSHPVGGGLQETQYF. The CDR3 nucleotides read TGCGCCAGCAGCTCACATCCGGTGGGAGGGGGACTACAAGAGACCCAGTACTTC. The chain has TRBV5-1 and TRBJ2-5, with D possibly TRBD2 on 7 matching bases. V lost 3 bases and J lost 2, with 23 bases in between. Germline V gives CDR1 SGHRS, CDR2 YFSETQ. This CDR3 region has 18 residues. Full variable domain (outside the CDR3, taken from reference TRBV5-1 and TRBJ2-5): KAGVTQTPRYLIKTRGQQVTLSCSPISGHRSVSWYQQTPGQGLQFLFEYFSETQRNKGNFPGRFSGRQFSNSRSEMNVSTLELGDSALYLCASSSHPVGGGLQETQYFGPGTRLLVL.

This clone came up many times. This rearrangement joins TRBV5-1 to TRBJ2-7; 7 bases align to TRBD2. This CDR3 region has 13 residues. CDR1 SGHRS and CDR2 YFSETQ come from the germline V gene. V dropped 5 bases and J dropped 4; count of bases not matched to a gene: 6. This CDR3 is CASRLKGGYEQYF. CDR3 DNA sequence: TGCGCCAGCAGGTTAAAGGGAGGGTACGAGCAGTACTTC.

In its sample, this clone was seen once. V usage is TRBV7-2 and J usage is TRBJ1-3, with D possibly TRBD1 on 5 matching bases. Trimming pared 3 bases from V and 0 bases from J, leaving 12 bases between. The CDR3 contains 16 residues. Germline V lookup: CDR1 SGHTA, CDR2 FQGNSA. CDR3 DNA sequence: TGTGCCAGCAGCTTTGCAGGGATTCGCTCTGGAAACACCATATATTTT. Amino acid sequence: CASSFAGIRSGNTIYF.

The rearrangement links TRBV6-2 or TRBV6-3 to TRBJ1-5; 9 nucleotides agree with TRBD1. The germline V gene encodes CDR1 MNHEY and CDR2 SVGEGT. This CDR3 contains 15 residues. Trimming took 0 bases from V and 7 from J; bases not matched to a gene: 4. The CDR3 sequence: CASSYSGTGIQPQHF. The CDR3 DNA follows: TGTGCCAGCAGTTACTCGGGGACAGGGATCCAGCCCCAGCATTTT.

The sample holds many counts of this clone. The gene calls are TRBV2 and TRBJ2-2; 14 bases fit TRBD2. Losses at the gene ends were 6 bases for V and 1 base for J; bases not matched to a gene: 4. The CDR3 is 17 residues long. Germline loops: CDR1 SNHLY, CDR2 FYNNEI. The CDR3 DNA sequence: TGTGCCAGCAGACCCGGACTAGCGGGAGGGAACACCGGGGAGCTGTTTTTT. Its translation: CASRPGLAGGNTGELFF.

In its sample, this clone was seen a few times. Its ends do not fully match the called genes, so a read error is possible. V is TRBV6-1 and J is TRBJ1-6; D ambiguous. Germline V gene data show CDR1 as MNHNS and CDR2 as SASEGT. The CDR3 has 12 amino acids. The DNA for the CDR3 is TGTGCCAGCAGTGAAGTAGGCTCACCCTTCCACTTT. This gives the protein CASSEVGSPFHF.

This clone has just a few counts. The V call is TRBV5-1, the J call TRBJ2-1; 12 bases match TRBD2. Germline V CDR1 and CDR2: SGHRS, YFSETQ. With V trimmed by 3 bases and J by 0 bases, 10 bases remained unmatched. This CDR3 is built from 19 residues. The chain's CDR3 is CASSSTSGSRASSYNEQFF. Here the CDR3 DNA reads TGCGCCAGCAGCTCGACTAGCGGGAGCCGCGCGAGCTCCTACAATGAGCAGTTCTTC.

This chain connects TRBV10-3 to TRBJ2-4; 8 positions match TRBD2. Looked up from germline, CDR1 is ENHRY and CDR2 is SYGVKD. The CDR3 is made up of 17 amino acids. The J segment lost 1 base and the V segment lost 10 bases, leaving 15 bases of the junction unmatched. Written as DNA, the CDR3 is TGTGCCACCCGTTTCGACGGGTCTAGCGGGGCCAAAAACATTCAGTACTTC. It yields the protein CATRFDGSSGAKNIQYF.

This CDR3 reads CASSDRRGGHEQFF. The CDR3 DNA sequence: TGCGCCAGCAGTGATAGGCGGGGGGGCCATGAGCAGTTCTTC. The rearrangement joins TRBV10-1 to TRBJ2-1; TRBD2 matches at 9 bases. Trimming took 3 bases from V and 8 from J; bases not matched to a gene: 5. The CDR3 covers 14 residues. Germline CDR1 is WNHNN and CDR2 is SYGVQD (reference sequence).